Below are 30 T cell receptor beta chains sequenced from a single sample in a study of shared clonotypes between healthy human individuals (dated by TCRdb to about 2020). For the CD8 naive samples, CD45RO-negative cells were positively selected for CCR7, yielding a CD45RA+CCR7+ population from which TemRA cells were excluded. The receptor library was made with the immunoSEQ multiplex PCR assay. TCRdb retrieved this table from immuneACCESS and kept in-frame rearrangements only. Not all clones are present; in checked studies, unresolved V genes account for under half, and no reason is known for the remainder. Within this sample are millions of clones, with about 94% of them counted one time only. 0.85% to 1.2% of the sample belongs to the ten largest clones. Specimen: naive CD8+ T cells sorted from blood. The cell subset or site label for this specimen denotes: CD45RA+CCR7+. The receptors here all came from a man younger than 30 in good health.

V gene TRBV19 combines with J gene TRBJ1-1; TRBD1 aligns across 7 bases. The CDR3 totals 15 residues. Germline trimming cut 7 bases from V and 2 bases from J; bases unmatched to any gene: 10. Per the germline V gene, CDR1 is LNHDA and CDR2 is SQIVND (reference sequence). In nucleotides, the CDR3 is TGTGCCAGTAAGATCGACAGGGAAGGTAACACTGAAGCTTTCTTT. It is translated as CASKIDREGNTEAFF.

For this clone: The identical CDR3 is also encoded by other nucleotide sequences in the sample. This sequence joins TRBV11-2 and TRBJ2-7; 7 nucleotides agree with TRBD1. After removal of 3 bases from V and 0 bases from J, the junction contained 2 bases not matched to a gene. The CDR3 has 14 residues. CDR1 SGHAT and CDR2 FQNNGV come from the germline V gene. CDR3 in DNA: TGTGCCAGCAGCTTCTCAGGGGGCTCCTACGAGCAGTACTTC. Amino acid sequence: CASSFSGGSYEQYF.

Of note for this clone: A read error may be the cause here, since a much bigger clone is one base away. Within the sample, other DNA sequences also encode this same CDR3. The genes are TRBV9 and TRBJ2-3; D is uncertain. V was clipped by 4 bases and J by 2 bases, with 2 bases between them. There are 11 residues in the CDR3. Germline V lookup: CDR1 SGDLS, CDR2 YYNGEE. Here the CDR3 DNA reads TGTGCCAGCAGCTCCACAGATACGCAGTATTTT. Protein: CASSSTDTQYF.

This chain joins TRBV5-1 and TRBJ1-1, with D possibly being TRBD1 (6 bases). Per the germline V gene, CDR1 is SGHRS and CDR2 is YFSETQ. The length of the CDR3 is 14 residues. Between the trimmed V and J ends, which lost 0 bases and 3 bases, there was a span of 9 bases. Written as DNA, the CDR3 is TGCGCCAGCAGCTTGGAGTCAGGGGACACTGAAGCTTTCTTT. Protein product: CASSLESGDTEAFF.

This chain connects TRBV2 to TRBJ1-6; 10 nucleotides align to TRBD1. CDR3 size: 18 residues. From germline, CDR1 is SNHLY and CDR2 FYNNEI. The junction had 13 bases not matched to a gene; V was cut back by 2 bases and J by 9 bases. CDR3 residues: CASSETHFGTGASSPLHF. In nucleotides, the CDR3 is TGTGCCAGCAGTGAAACACACTTCGGGACAGGGGCTTCTTCACCCCTCCACTTT.

The chain employs TRBV2 and TRBJ1-2; TRBD1 aligns across 8 bases. The CDR3 spans 16 residues. Germline loops: CDR1 SNHLY, CDR2 FYNNEI. The junction had 6 bases not matched to a gene; V was cut back by 0 bases and J by 3 bases. As DNA, the CDR3 is TGTGCCAGCAGTGAAGCGACGGACAGGGAAGACTATGGCTACACCTTC. Residues: CASSEATDREDYGYTF.

V gene TRBV27 combines with J gene TRBJ2-5, with TRBD1 matching over 7 bases. The germline CDR1 and CDR2 sequences are MNHEY and SMNVEV (reference sequence). CDR3 length: 16 amino acids. After removal of 7 bases from V and 5 bases from J, the junction contained 16 bases not matched to a gene. The CDR3 coding sequence is TGTGCCAGCATGAGGGGGCCAAGTAGGGCGTCGGAGACCCAGTACTTC. Translated: CASMRGPSRASETQYF.

J is TRBJ2-5 and V is TRBV19; D ambiguous. Per the germline V gene, CDR1 is LNHDA and CDR2 is SQIVND (reference sequence). The CDR3 runs to 14 residues. V lost 5 bases and J lost 5, with 15 bases in between. The CDR3 loop is CASSYRVTRETQYF. In nucleotides, the CDR3 is TGTGCCAGTAGTTACCGAGTCACCCGCGAGACCCAGTACTTC.

The chain carries TRBV7-9 and TRBJ1-1; 8 nucleotides align to TRBD1. CDR1 is SEHNR and CDR2 is FQNEAQ in the germline V gene (reference sequence). J lost 5 bases, V lost 1 base, and 9 bases had no gene match. The CDR3 sequence is 16 residues long. The CDR3: CASSLGVDRAWTEAFF. The CDR3 nucleotides read TGTGCCAGCAGCTTAGGAGTGGACAGGGCTTGGACTGAAGCTTTCTTT.

The chain uses TRBV28 and TRBJ1-3; D unclear. This CDR3 contains 14 residues. CDR1 and CDR2 from the germline V gene are MDHEN and SYDVKM. The V end was cut by 1 base, the J end by 0 bases, with 4 bases between. The CDR3, as DNA: TGTGCCAGCAGTTTATCTAACTCTGGAAACACCATATATTTT. Translated: CASSLSNSGNTIYF.

V gene TRBV6-5 combines with J gene TRBJ2-7; a possible D gene is TRBD2 (6 bases). This CDR3 comprises 13 residues. Trimming took 0 bases from V and 8 from J, leaving 11 bases between them. Per germline, CDR1 MNHEY and CDR2 SVGAGI. CDR3 residues: CASSYSEGVKQYF. CDR3 bases: TGTGCCAGCAGTTACTCGGAGGGCGTCAAGCAGTACTTC.

V usage is TRBV29-1 and J usage is TRBJ1-5; 8 bases agree with TRBD1. From germline, CDR1 is SQVTM and CDR2 ANQGSEA. The V segment lost 0 bases and the J segment 7 bases; nucleotides outside the gene matches: 5. This CDR3 has 14 amino acids. CDR3 sequence (DNA): TGCAGCGTTGAAGAGGGCGGACAGGGCCAGCCCCAGCATTTT. It codes for CSVEEGGQGQPQHF.

This chain joins TRBV10-3 and TRBJ2-5, with 12 bases aligning to TRBD2. Germline-derived CDR1 and CDR2 are ENHRY and SYGVKD. The trim removed 7 bases at V and 0 bases at J, leaving 9 bases unmatched. The CDR3 totals 17 residues. The CDR3 DNA is TGTGCCATCAACGACCCCCTAGCGGGGGGGAACCAAGAGACCCAGTACTTC. It codes for CAINDPLAGGNQETQYF.

The chain is built from TRBV4-1 and TRBJ2-7; weak D call: TRBD1 (8 bases). The CDR3 has 14 amino acids. V lost 5 bases and J 4 bases, leaving 15 bases between the germline ends. CDR1 and CDR2 (germline): MGHRA, YSYEKL. CDR3 sequence: CASSDRGGLYEQYF. Here the CDR3 DNA reads TGCGCCAGCAGCGACAGGGGAGGGCTTTACGAGCAGTACTTC.

DNA for the CDR3: TGCGCCAGCAGCCAGAACACAGCTGCCTACAATGAGCAGTTCTTC. This translates into CASSQNTAAYNEQFF. V gene TRBV4-3 combines with J gene TRBJ2-1, with D hard to call. The V end was cut by 3 bases, the J end by 2 bases, with 11 bases between. CDR3 length: 15 residues. The germline V gene has CDR1 LGHNA and CDR2 YSLEER.

The chain couples TRBV27 to TRBJ1-5, with D perhaps TRBD1 (5 bases). Germline V gene lookup returns CDR1 MNHEY and CDR2 SMNVEV (reference sequence). V was cut by 2 bases and J by 4 bases, with 18 bases left in between. The CDR3 totals 17 residues. The CDR3 here is CASSLVFGTVTNQPQHF. The CDR3 nucleotides read TGTGCCAGCAGTTTAGTATTCGGGACGGTGACAAATCAGCCCCAGCATTTT.

V and J are TRBV6-5 and TRBJ2-7, with D maybe TRBD1 (6 bases). The CDR3 sequence is 12 residues long. V was trimmed by 6 bases and J by 7 bases, leaving 13 bases between them. Germline V gives CDR1 MNHEY, CDR2 SVGAGI. CDR3 protein: CASSTTGREQYF. CDR3 coding DNA: TGTGCCAGCAGCACCACAGGGCGGGAGCAGTACTTC.

The V and J genes are TRBV2 and TRBJ2-2; 13 bases fit TRBD2. V lost 5 bases, J lost 1 base, and 4 bases stayed unmatched. Per germline, CDR1 SNHLY and CDR2 FYNNEI. CDR3 size: 17 residues. In DNA form, the CDR3 reads TGTGCCAGCAGTCCGGGACTAGCGGGAAGGAACACCGGGGAGCTGTTTTTT. Translating gives CASSPGLAGRNTGELFF.

V and J are TRBV27 and TRBJ2-1, with 9 bases that match TRBD1. V shed 6 bases and J 5 bases; nucleotides not matched to a gene: 8. Per the germline V gene, CDR1 is MNHEY and CDR2 is SMNVEV (reference sequence). The CDR3 is made up of 15 amino acids. CDR3 sequence: CASSIGTGSNNEQFF. In DNA form, the CDR3 reads TGTGCCAGCAGCATAGGGACAGGGAGCAACAATGAGCAGTTCTTC.

This rearrangement joins TRBV5-4 to TRBJ2-2; no reliable D call. The CDR3 consists of 14 residues. Trimming took 2 bases from V and 2 from J, leaving 7 bases between them. Germline V gives CDR1 SGHNT, CDR2 YYREEE (reference sequence). Here the CDR3 reads CASSFPQNTGELFF. The CDR3 DNA is TGTGCCAGCAGCTTTCCACAAAACACCGGGGAGCTGTTTTTT.

V gene TRBV7-9 combines with J gene TRBJ2-7; the D gene is possibly TRBD1 (6 bases). V dropped 6 bases and J dropped 6 bases, with 15 bases sitting between them. This CDR3 has 13 amino acids. CDR1 SEHNR and CDR2 FQNEAQ come from the germline V gene (reference sequence). This CDR3 reads CASSSSQGSEQYF. DNA of the CDR3: TGTGCCAGCAGTTCCTCTCAGGGGAGCGAGCAGTACTTC.

The chain joins TRBV6-1 to TRBJ2-7, with unresolved D. This CDR3 has 16 amino acids. Trimming took off 2 bases at V and 3 bases at J, with 17 bases between the two ends. Germline-derived CDR1 and CDR2 are MNHNS and SASEGT. The CDR3 here is CASSERRWTANYEQYF. CDR3 in DNA: TGTGCCAGCAGTGAACGAAGGTGGACGGCGAACTACGAGCAGTACTTC.

Of note for this clone: Relative to the germline gene, one junction end is altered; a read error may explain this. The chain employs TRBV19 and TRBJ2-1; D is perhaps TRBD2 (6 bases). Germline CDR1 reads LNHDA; CDR2 reads SQIVND (reference sequence). CDR3 size: 15 residues. CDR3 amino acids: CASSILGGSFNEQFF. The CDR3, as DNA: TGTGCCAGTAGTATTCTGGGAGGCTCCTTCAATGAGCAGTTCTTC.

The table lists this clone with a count of one. This chain's CDR3 is CASSLSGTAGELFF. CDR3 coding DNA: TGTGCCAGCAGCTTAAGCGGGACGGCCGGGGAGCTGTTTTTT. This rearrangement joins TRBV11-2 to TRBJ2-2; 7 bases map to TRBD2. Losses at the gene ends were 2 bases for V and 6 bases for J; bases not matched to a gene: 3. CDR3 size: 14 residues. The germline CDR1 and CDR2 sequences are SGHAT and FQNNGV.

The chain carries TRBV2 and TRBJ2-3; unclear D gene. The length of the CDR3 is 13 residues. Trimming took off 7 bases at V and 3 bases at J, with 11 bases between the two ends. CDR1 and CDR2 from the germline V gene are SNHLY and FYNNEI. The CDR3 nucleotides are TGTGCCAGCATGGGTGAGGCTACAGATACGCAGTATTTT. Amino acids: CASMGEATDTQYF.

To note about this clone: This sample includes further DNA sequences coding for the same CDR3. The V call is TRBV25-1, the J call TRBJ1-1; D is possibly TRBD1 (6 bases). The CDR3 extends over 11 amino acids. Germline CDR1 and CDR2: MGHDK and SYGVNS. V lost 6 bases, J lost 4 bases, and 6 bases lay in between. The CDR3 DNA reads as TGTGCCAGCAGCAGGGGCACTGAAGCTTTCTTT. Translation: CASSRGTEAFF.

About this clone itself: Additional DNA sequences in this sample encode the identical CDR3. The chain links TRBV4-1 to TRBJ2-1; D is unclear. This CDR3 is built from 14 residues. Between the trimmed V and J ends, which lost 0 bases and 7 bases, there was a span of 10 bases. CDR1 is MGHRA and CDR2 is YSYEKL in the germline V gene. CDR3 residues: CASSQDLGGNEQFF. The CDR3 DNA is TGCGCCAGCAGCCAAGACCTGGGTGGAAATGAGCAGTTCTTC.

The chain recombines TRBV7-9 with TRBJ2-2, with D possibly matching TRBD2 (5 bases). Germline V gene data show CDR1 as SEHNR and CDR2 as FQNEAQ (reference sequence). Trimming left V 3 bases short and J 6 bases short, with 11 bases between. The CDR3 has 14 residues. The CDR3 nucleotides are TGTGCCAGCAGCTTGCCAGCGGCAGCCGGGGAGCTGTTTTTT. Protein product: CASSLPAAAGELFF. Combining the CDR3 with reference TRBV7-9 and TRBJ2-2 gives the whole variable domain DTGVSQNPRHKITKRGQNVTFRCDPISEHNRLYWYRQTLGQGPEFLTYFQNEAQLEKSRLLSDRFSAERPKGSFSTLEIQRTEQGDSAMYLCASSLPAAAGELFFGEGSRLTVL.

A note on this clone: The sample contains more than one DNA sequence encoding this CDR3. The chain combines TRBV5-6 with TRBJ1-5; perhaps TRBD1 as D (5 bases). V lost 0 bases, J lost 5 bases, and 6 bases lay in between. CDR3 length: 13 amino acids. Germline lookup yields CDR1 SGHDT and CDR2 YYEEEE. CDR3 bases: TGTGCCAGCAGCTTGGGAGGGGATCAGCCCCAGCATTTT. It is translated as CASSLGGDQPQHF.

The V and J genes are TRBV6-5 and TRBJ2-2; D uncertain. This CDR3 has 13 residues. The germline CDR1 and CDR2 sequences are MNHEY and SVGAGI. The V gene lost 0 bases and the J gene lost 6 bases, with 5 bases spanning the gap. In DNA form, the CDR3 reads TGTGCCAGCAGTTACTCCGACTCCGGGGAGCTGTTTTTT. Its protein is CASSYSDSGELFF.